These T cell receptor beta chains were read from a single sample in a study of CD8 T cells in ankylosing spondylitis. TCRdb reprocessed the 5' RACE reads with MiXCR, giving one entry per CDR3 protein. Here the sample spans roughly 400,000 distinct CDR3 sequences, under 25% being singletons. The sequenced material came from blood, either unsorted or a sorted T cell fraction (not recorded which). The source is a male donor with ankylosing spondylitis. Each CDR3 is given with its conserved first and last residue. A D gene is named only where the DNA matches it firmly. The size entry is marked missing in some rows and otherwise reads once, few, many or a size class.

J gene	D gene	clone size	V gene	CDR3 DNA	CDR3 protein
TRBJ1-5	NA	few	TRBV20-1	TGCAGTGTCCCGGCCAGATCTGATGGCAATCAGCCCCAGCATTTT	CSVPARSDGNQPQHF
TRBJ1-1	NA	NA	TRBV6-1	TGTGCCAGCACTCCAGGTAGAGGGGCTGAAGCTTTCTTT	CASTPGRGAEAFF
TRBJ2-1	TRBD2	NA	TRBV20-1	TGCAGTGCTAGGCGGGAGTTACACAATGAGCAGTTCTTC	CSARRELHNEQFF
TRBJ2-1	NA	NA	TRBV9	TGTGCCAGCAGCGCCCGCGGGGCTAACAATGAGCAGTTCTTC	CASSARGANNEQFF
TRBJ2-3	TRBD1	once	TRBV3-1	TGTGCCAGCAGCGGAGACGGGGCAGGGGGCTTCCCAGGTACGCAGTATTTT	CASSGDGAGGFPGTQYF
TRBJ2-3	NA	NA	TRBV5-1	TGCGCCAGCAGCCCTGGGGACACCTGGTTCACAGATACGCAGTATTTT	CASSPGDTWFTDTQYF
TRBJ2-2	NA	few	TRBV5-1	TGCGCCAGCAGCTTGGCGGGCAGGGGATCCACCGGGGAGCTGTTTTTT	CASSLAGRGSTGELFF
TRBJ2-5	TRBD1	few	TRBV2	TGTGCCACCCGGCCGGGACAGACTCAAGAGACCCAGTACTTC	CATRPGQTQETQYF
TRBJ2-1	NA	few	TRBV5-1	TGCGCCAGCAGCTTCTGGGCTAGCAATAACAATGAGCAGTTCTTC	CASSFWASNNNEQFF
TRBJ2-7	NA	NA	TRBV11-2	TGTGCCAGCAGCCGCCTCGACGCTGGGTCCTACGAGCAGTACTTC	CASSRLDAGSYEQYF
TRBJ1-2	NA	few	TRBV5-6	TGTGCCAGCAGCCCCGAGGGGTCTAACTATGGCTACACCTTC	CASSPEGSNYGYTF
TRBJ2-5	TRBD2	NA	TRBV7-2	TGTGCCAGCAGCTTAGGAGCGGGAGTAGAGACCCAGTACTTC	CASSLGAGVETQYF
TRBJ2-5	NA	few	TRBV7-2	TGTGCCAGCAGCTCCCAGGGTTGGGGAACCGAGACCCAGTACTTC	CASSSQGWGTETQYF
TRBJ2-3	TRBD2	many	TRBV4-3	TGCGCCAGCAGCCCCGGACTAGCGGGAGTAGATACGCAGTATTTT	CASSPGLAGVDTQYF
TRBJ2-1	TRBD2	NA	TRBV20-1	TGCAGTGCTAGAGGTGGACTAGCGGGAGTGCATGAGCAGTTCTTC	CSARGGLAGVHEQFF
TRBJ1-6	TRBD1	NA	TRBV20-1	TGCTGTGCTAGAGACCGACCGGGACAGGCGAACTCCTATAATTCACCCCTCCACTTT	CCARDRPGQANSYNSPLHF
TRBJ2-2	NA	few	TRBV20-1	TGCAGTGCTGAGGGATCGGGCACCGCGAACACCGGGGAGCTGTTTTTT	CSAEGSGTANTGELFF
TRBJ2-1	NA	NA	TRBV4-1	TGCGCCAGCAGCCAAATCCAGGGGCCGAATAATGAGCAGTTCTTC	CASSQIQGPNNEQFF
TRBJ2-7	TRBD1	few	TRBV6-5	TGTGCCAGCAGTTACGGGGGACAGGGCGGGGACGAGCAGTACTTC	CASSYGGQGGDEQYF
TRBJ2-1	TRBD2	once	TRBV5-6	TGTGCCAGCAGCCTTATGAGGACTAGCGGGAGGAGAGGTGAGCAGTTCTTC	CASSLMRTSGRRGEQFF
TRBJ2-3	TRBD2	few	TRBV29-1	TGCAGCGTTAGGACTAGCGGACCCACAGATACGCAGTATTTT	CSVRTSGPTDTQYF
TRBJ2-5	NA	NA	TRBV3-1	TGTGCCAGCAGCCAAACACAGAGAACCCAGTACTTC	CASSQTQRTQYF
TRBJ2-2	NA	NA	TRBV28	TGTGCCAGCAGTGGCAGGGACACCGGGGAGCTGTTTTTT	CASSGRDTGELFF
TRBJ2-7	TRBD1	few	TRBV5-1	TGCGCCAGCAGCTTTGCCGGGACAGGGGAATTTGGGCAGTACTTC	CASSFAGTGEFGQYF
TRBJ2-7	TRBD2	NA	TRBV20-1	TGCAGTGCTAGATCGGGACTAGCGGGCCACGAGCAGTACTTC	CSARSGLAGHEQYF
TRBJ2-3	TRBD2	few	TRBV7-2	TGTGCCAGCAGATCTCGGCGGACTAGCCCGGATACGCAGTATTTT	CASRSRRTSPDTQYF
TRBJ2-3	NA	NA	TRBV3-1	TGTGCCAGCAGCCAGGTGGGAGCAGATACGCAGTATTTT	CASSQVGADTQYF